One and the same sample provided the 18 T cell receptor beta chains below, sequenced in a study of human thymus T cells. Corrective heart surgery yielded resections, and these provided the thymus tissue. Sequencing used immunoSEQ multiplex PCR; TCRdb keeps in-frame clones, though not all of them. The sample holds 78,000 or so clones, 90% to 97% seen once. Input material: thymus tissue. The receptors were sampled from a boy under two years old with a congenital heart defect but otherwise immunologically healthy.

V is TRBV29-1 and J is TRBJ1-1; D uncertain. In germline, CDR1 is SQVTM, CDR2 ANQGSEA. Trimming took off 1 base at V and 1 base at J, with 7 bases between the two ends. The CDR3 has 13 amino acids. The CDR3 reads CSVEVAANTEAFF. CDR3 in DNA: TGCAGCGTTGAAGTAGCGGCGAACACTGAAGCTTTCTTT.

In nucleotides, the CDR3 is TGTGCCACCAGCCCTAAGAGATCGACAGGGGAGAGCAATCAGCCCCAGCATTTT. Translation: CATSPKRSTGESNQPQHF. This sequence joins TRBV15 and TRBJ1-5; 8 bases agree with TRBD1. CDR1 and CDR2 from the germline V gene are LNHNV and YYDKDF (reference sequence). CDR3 length equals 18 residues. Trimming removed 5 bases from V and 1 base from J; junction bases left unmatched: 13.

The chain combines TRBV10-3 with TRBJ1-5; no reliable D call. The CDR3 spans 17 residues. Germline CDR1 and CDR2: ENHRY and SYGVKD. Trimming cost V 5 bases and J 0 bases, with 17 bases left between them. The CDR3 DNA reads TGTGCCATCAGTCAAGCTTTACCTCGCAATAGCAATCAGCCCCAGCATTTT. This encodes CAISQALPRNSNQPQHF.

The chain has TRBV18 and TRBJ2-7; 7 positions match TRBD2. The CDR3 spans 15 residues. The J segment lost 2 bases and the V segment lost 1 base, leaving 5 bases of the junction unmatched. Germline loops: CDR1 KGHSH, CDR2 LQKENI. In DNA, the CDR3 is TGTGCCAGCTCACCACGAGCCGGGAGGCCCTACGAGCAGTACTTC. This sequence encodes CASSPRAGRPYEQYF. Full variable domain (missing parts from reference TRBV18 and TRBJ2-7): NAGVMQNPRHLVRRRGQEARLRCSPMKGHSHVYWYRQLPEEGLKFMVYLQKENIIDESGMPKERFSAEFPKEGPSILRIQQVVRGDSAAYFCASSPRAGRPYEQYFGPGTRLTVT.

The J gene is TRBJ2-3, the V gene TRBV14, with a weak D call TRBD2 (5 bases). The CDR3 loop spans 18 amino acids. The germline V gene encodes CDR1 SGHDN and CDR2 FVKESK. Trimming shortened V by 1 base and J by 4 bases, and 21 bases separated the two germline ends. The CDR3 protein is CASSQVGAVPRGADTQYF. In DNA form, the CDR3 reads TGTGCCAGCAGCCAAGTTGGAGCGGTTCCCAGAGGTGCAGATACGCAGTATTTT.

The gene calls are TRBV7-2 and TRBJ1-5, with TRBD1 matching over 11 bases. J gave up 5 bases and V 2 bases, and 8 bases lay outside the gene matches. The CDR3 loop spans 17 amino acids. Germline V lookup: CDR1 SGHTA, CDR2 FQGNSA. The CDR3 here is CASSLKGQGVKDQPQHF. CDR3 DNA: TGTGCCAGCAGCTTAAAGGGACAGGGGGTTAAGGATCAGCCCCAGCATTTT.

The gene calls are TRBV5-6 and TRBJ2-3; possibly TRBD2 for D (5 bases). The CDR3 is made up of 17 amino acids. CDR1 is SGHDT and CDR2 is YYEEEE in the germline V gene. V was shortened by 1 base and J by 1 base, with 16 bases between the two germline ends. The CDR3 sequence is CASSLKLGEGCTDTQYF. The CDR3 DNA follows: TGTGCCAGCAGCTTGAAGTTGGGAGAGGGATGCACAGATACGCAGTATTTT. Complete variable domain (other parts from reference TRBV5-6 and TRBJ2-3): DAGVTQSPTHLIKTRGQQVTLRCSPKSGHDTVSWYQQALGQGPQFIFQYYEEEERQRGNFPDRFSGHQFPNYSSELNVNALLLGDSALYLCASSLKLGEGCTDTQYFGPGTRLTVL.

The CDR3 protein is CASSFRTGSQETQYF. DNA for the CDR3: TGTGCCAGCAGCTTCAGGACTGGCTCCCAAGAGACCCAGTACTTC. V is TRBV5-4 and J is TRBJ2-5; TRBD2 might be the D (5 bases). The V and J ends lost 2 bases and 1 base respectively, with 12 bases between them. CDR3 length: 15 amino acids. The germline V gene has CDR1 SGHNT and CDR2 YYREEE (reference sequence). Full variable domain (outside the CDR3, taken from reference TRBV5-4 and TRBJ2-5): ETGVTQSPTHLIKTRGQQVTLRCSSQSGHNTVSWYQQALGQGPQFIFQYYREEENGRGNFPPRFSGLQFPNYSSELNVNALELDDSALYLCASSFRTGSQETQYFGPGTRLLVL.

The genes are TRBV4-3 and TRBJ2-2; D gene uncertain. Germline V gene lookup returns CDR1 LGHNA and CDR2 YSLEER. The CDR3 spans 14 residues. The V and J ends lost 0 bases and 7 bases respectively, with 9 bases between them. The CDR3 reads CASSQDGGDGELFF. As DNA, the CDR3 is TGCGCCAGCAGCCAAGATGGTGGAGACGGGGAGCTGTTTTTT.

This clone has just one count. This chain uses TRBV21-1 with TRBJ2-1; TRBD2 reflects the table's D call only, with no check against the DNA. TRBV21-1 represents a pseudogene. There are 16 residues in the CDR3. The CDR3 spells CASSPGGDRRGNEQFF. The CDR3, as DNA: TGTGCCAGCAGCCCGGGCGGGGACCGCCGGGGGAATGAGCAGTTCTTC.

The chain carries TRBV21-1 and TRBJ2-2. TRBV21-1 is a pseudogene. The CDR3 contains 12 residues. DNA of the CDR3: TGTGCCAGCAGCAGGAACACCGGGGAGCTGTTTTTT. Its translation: CASSRNTGELFF.

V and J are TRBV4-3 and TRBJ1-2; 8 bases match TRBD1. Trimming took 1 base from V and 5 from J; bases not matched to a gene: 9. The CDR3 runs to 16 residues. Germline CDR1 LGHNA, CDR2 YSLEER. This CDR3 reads CASSQVQQGDQYGYTF. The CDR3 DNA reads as TGCGCCAGCAGCCAAGTGCAACAGGGGGACCAGTATGGCTACACCTTC.

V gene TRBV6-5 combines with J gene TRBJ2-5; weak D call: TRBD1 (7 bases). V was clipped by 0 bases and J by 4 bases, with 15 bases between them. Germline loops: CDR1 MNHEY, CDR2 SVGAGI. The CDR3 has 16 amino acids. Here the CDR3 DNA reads TGTGCCAGCAGTTACTCGACTCACAGGGGAGGAGAGACCCAGTACTTC. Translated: CASSYSTHRGGETQYF.

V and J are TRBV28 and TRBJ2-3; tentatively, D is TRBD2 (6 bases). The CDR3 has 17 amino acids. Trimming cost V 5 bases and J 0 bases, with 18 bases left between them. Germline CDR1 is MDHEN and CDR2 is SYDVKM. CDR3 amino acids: CASSEARRDPSTDTQYF. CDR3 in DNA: TGTGCCAGCAGTGAAGCAAGGCGGGACCCTAGCACAGATACGCAGTATTTT.

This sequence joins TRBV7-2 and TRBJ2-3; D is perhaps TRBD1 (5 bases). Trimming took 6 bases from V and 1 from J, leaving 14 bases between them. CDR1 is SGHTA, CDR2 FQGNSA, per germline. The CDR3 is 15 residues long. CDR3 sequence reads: CASRHPMTGTDTQYF. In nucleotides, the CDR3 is TGTGCCAGCAGACACCCTATGACAGGCACAGATACGCAGTATTTT.

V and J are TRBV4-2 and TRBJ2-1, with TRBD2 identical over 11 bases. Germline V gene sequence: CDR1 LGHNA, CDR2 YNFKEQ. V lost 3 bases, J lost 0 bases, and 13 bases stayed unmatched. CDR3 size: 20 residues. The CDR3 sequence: CASSHVQGLAGGSSYNEQFF. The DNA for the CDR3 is TGTGCCAGCAGCCACGTTCAAGGACTAGCGGGTGGGAGCTCCTACAATGAGCAGTTCTTC.

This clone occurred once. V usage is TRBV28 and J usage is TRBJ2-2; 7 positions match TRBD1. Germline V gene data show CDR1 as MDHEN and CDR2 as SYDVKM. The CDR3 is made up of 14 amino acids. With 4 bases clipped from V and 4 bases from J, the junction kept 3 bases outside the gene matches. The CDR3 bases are TGTGCCAGCAGTTCCGGGACAGTCACCGGGGAGCTGTTTTTT. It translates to CASSSGTVTGELFF.

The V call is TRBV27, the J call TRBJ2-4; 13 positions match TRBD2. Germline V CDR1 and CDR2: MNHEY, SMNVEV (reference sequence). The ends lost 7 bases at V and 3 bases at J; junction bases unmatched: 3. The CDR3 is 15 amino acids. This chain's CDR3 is CASTRLAGGKNIQYF. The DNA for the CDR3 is TGTGCCAGCACCAGACTAGCGGGAGGCAAAAACATTCAGTACTTC.